This T cell receptor beta chain was documented in a study of OX40 agonist ivuxolimab in advanced cancers. Whole-study context: Patients were infused with ivuxolimab every 2 weeks at 0.01 to 10 mg/kg.

Measured with immunoSEQ multiplex PCR; TCRdb has only the in-frame clones, and not every one. The sample includes about 63,000 clones, 70% to 90% of them seen just once. The CDR3 totals 17 residues. V was clipped by 2 bases and J by 1 base, with 18 bases between them. Germline CDR1 is MDHEN and CDR2 is SYDVKM. It was autoimmune disease history or systemic immunosuppression that excluded patients. Overall study findings and caveats: Clonal expansion from baseline to week 6 occurred in both CD4+ and CD8+ T cells.

Turning to this clone: Its antigen remains unidentified.

This receptor was identified in an adult with an advanced solid tumor such as melanoma, head and neck, liver or kidney cancer. The V and J genes are TRBV28 and TRBJ2-7; D possibly corresponds to TRBD1 (7 bases). This material consisted of CD4+ or CD8+ T cells sorted from blood, taken in a trial of the OX40 agonist ivuxolimab. DNA of the CDR3: TGTGCCAGCAGTTTAGGGTTCAGGGGGGCGGATTCCTACGAGCAGTACTTC. It codes for CASSLGFRGADSYEQYF.